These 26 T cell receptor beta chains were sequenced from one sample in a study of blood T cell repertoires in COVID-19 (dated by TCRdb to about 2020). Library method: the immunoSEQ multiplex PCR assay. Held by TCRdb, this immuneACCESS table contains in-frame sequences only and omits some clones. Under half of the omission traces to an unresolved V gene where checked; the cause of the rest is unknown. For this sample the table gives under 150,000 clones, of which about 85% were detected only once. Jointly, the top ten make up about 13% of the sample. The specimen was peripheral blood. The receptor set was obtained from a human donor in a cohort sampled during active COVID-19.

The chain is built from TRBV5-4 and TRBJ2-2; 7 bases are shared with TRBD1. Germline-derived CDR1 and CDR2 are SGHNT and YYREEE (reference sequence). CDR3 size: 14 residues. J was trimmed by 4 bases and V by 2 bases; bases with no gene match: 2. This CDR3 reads CASSLDRVTGELFF. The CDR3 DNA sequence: TGTGCCAGCAGCTTAGACAGGGTCACCGGGGAGCTGTTTTTT.

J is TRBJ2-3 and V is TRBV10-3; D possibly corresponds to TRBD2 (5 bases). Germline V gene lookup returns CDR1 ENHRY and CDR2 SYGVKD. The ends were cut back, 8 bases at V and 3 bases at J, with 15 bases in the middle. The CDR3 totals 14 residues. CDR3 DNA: TGTGCCATCCAATTTGCCCGAGGGACAGATACGCAGTATTTT. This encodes CAIQFARGTDTQYF.

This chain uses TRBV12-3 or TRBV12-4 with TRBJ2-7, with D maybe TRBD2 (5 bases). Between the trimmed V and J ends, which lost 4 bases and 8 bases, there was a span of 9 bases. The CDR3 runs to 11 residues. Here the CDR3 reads CASSSGRKQYF. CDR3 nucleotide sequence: TGTGCCAGCAGTTCTGGGAGAAAGCAGTACTTC.

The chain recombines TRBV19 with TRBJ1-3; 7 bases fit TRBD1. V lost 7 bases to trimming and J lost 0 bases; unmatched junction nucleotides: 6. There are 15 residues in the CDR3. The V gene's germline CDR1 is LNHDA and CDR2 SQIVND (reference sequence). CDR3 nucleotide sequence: TGTGCCAGTAAGGCGGACAGGATCTCTGGAAACACCATATATTTT. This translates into CASKADRISGNTIYF.

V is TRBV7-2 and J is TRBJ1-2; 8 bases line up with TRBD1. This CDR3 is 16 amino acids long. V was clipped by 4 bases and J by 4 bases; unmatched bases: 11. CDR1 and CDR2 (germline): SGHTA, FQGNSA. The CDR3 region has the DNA TGTGCCAGCAGCTCAGGGGGCGGTTCCCTAGGCTATGGCTACACCTTC. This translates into CASSSGGGSLGYGYTF. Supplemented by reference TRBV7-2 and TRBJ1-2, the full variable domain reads GAGVSQSPSNKVTEKGKDVELRCDPISGHTALYWYRQSLGQGLEFLIYFQGNSAPDKSGLPSDRFSAERTGGSVSTLTIQRTQQEDSAVYLCASSSGGGSLGYGYTFGSGTRLTVV.

DNA for the CDR3: TGTGCCAGCAGTCCGCCAGTGGGCGGGGGCTACAATGAGCAGTTCTTC. Translating gives CASSPPVGGGYNEQFF. This chain joins TRBV27 and TRBJ2-1; TRBD2 matches at 7 bases. This CDR3 is 16 amino acids long. Losses at the gene ends were 5 bases for V and 3 bases for J; bases not matched to a gene: 10. The germline V gene encodes CDR1 MNHEY and CDR2 SMNVEV (reference sequence).

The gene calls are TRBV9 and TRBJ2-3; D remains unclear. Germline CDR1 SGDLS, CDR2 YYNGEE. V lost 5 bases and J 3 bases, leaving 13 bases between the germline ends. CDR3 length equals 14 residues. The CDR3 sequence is CASRRGGATDTQYF. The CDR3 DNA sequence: TGTGCCAGCAGGAGAGGTGGCGCGACAGATACGCAGTATTTT.

For the CDR3, the DNA is TGTGCCAGCAGCGTACTGGGACAGGGTAACACTGAAGCTTTCTTT. It specifies CASSVLGQGNTEAFF. The chain carries TRBV9 and TRBJ1-1, with 9 positions matching TRBD1. V lost 1 base and J lost 2; bases outside the gene matches: 3. Germline V gene sequence: CDR1 SGDLS, CDR2 YYNGEE. The CDR3 totals 15 residues.

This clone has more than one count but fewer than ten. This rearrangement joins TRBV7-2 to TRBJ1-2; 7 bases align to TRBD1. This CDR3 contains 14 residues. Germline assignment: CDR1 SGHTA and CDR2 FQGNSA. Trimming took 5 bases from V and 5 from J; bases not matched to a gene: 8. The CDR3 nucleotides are TGTGCCAGCAGCGTGGGGACAGTCAAGTATGGCTACACCTTC. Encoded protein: CASSVGTVKYGYTF.

The chain's CDR3 is CASRPPTGFYEQYF. The CDR3 DNA reads as TGTGCCAGCAGGCCACCTACAGGGTTCTACGAGCAGTACTTC. The J gene is TRBJ2-7, the V gene TRBV28, with D possibly being TRBD1 (6 bases). Germline V gene sequence: CDR1 MDHEN, CDR2 SYDVKM. The V end was cut by 6 bases, the J end by 3 bases, with 15 bases between. The CDR3 is made up of 14 amino acids.

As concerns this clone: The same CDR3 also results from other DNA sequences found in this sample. As DNA, the CDR3 is TGTGCCAGCAGCCAAGTACGACAGAACACCGGGGAGCTGTTTTTT. Translation: CASSQVRQNTGELFF. This chain connects TRBV3-1 (or the pseudogene TRBV3-2) to TRBJ2-2; D gene ambiguous. V was shortened by 1 base and J by 1 base, with 7 bases between the two germline ends. Per germline, CDR1 LGHDT and CDR2 YNNKEL (reference sequence). The CDR3 contains 15 residues.

This CDR3 is CASSSASGESNEQFF. CDR3 DNA: TGTGCCAGCAGTTCAGCTAGCGGGGAATCCAATGAGCAGTTCTTC. The gene calls are TRBV6-5 and TRBJ2-1, with 9 positions matching TRBD2. CDR3 length equals 15 residues. From germline, CDR1 is MNHEY and CDR2 SVGAGI. V gave up 4 bases and J gave up 6 bases; unmatched junction bases: 7.

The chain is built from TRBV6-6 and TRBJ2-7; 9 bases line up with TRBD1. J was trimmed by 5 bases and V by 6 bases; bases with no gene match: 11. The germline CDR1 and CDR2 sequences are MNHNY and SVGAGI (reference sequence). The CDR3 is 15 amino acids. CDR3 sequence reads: CASRTPGQGSDEQYF. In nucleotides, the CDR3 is TGTGCCAGCAGGACTCCGGGACAGGGAAGCGACGAGCAGTACTTC.

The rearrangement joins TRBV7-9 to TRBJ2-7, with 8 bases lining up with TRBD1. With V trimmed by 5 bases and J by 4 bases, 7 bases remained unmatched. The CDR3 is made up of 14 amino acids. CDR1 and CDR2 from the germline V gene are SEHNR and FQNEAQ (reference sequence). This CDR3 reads CASSRPGQDYEQYF. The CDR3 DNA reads TGTGCCAGCAGCCGACCGGGACAGGATTACGAGCAGTACTTC.

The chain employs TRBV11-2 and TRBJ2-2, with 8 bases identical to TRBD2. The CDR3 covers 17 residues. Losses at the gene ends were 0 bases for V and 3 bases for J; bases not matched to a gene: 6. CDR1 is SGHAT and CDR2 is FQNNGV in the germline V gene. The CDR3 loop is CASSLDPGAGDTGELFF. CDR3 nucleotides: TGTGCCAGCAGCTTAGACCCCGGAGCGGGGGACACCGGGGAGCTGTTTTTT.

The CDR3 protein is CASSQDREYEQYF. The CDR3 DNA is TGTGCCAGCAGCCAGGACAGGGAGTACGAGCAGTACTTC. This chain joins TRBV11-2 and TRBJ2-7; the match to TRBD1 covers 8 bases. V gave up 5 bases and J gave up 4 bases; unmatched junction bases: 4. This CDR3 is 13 amino acids long. Germline assignment: CDR1 SGHAT and CDR2 FQNNGV.

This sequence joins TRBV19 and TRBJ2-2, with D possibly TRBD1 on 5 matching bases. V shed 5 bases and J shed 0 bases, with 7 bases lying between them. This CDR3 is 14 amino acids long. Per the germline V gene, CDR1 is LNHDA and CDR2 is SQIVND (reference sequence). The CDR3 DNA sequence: TGTGCCAGTAGTCCGACAGCGAACACCGGGGAGCTGTTTTTT. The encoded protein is CASSPTANTGELFF.

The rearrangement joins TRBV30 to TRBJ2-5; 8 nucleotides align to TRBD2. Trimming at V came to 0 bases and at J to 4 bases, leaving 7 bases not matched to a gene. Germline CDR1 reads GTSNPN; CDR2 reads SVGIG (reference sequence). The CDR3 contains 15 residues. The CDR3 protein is CAWSVPGGVPETQYF. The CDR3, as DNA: TGTGCCTGGAGTGTACCCGGGGGGGTCCCAGAGACCCAGTACTTC.

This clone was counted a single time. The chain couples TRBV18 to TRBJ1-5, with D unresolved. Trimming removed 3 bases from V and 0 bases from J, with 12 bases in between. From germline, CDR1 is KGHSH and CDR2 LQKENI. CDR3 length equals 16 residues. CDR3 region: CASSPGADYSNQPQHF. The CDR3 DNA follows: TGTGCCAGCTCACCTGGAGCAGATTATAGCAATCAGCCCCAGCATTTT.

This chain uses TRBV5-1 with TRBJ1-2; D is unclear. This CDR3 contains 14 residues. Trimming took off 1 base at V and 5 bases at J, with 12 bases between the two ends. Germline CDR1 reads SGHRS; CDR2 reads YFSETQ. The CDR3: CASSLNLEGYGYTF. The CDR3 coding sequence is TGCGCCAGCAGCTTGAATCTTGAGGGATATGGCTACACCTTC.

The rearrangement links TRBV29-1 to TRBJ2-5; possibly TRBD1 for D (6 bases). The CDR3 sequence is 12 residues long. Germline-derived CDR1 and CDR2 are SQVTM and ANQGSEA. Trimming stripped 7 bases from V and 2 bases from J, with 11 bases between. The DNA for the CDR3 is TGCAGCGCACGAAGGGGGCAAGAGACCCAGTACTTC. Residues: CSARRGQETQYF.

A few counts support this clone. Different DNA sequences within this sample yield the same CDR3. CDR3 residues: CASSQDRDQPQHF. As DNA, the CDR3 is TGTGCCAGCAGCCAGGACAGGGACCAGCCCCAGCATTTT. The chain couples TRBV3-1 (or the pseudogene TRBV3-2) to TRBJ1-5; TRBD1 agrees at 8 bases. With V trimmed by 3 bases and J by 7 bases, 2 bases remained unmatched. The CDR3 is 13 residues long. Looked up from germline, CDR1 is LGHDT and CDR2 is YNNKEL (reference sequence).

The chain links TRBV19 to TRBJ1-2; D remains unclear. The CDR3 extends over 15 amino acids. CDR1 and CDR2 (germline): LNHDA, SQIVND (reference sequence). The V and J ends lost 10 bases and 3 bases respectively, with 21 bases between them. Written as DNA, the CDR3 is TGTGCCACCCTATCTAATAGGGCGGAGGACTATGGCTACACCTTC. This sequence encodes CATLSNRAEDYGYTF.

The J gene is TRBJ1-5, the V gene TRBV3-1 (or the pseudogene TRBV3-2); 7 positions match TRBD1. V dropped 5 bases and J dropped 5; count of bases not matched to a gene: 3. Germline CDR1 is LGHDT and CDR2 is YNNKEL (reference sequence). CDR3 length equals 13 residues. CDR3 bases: TGTGCCAGCAGCTCAACAGGGGATCAGCCCCAGCATTTT. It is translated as CASSSTGDQPQHF.

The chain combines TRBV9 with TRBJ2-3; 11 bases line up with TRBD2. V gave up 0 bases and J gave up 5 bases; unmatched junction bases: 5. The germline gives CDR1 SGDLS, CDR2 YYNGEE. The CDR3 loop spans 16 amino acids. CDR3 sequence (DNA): TGTGCCAGCAGCGTAGGGGCTAGCGGGGGGAGAGATACGCAGTATTTT. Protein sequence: CASSVGASGGRDTQYF. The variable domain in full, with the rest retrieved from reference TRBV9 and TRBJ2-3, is DSGVTQTPKHLITATGQRVTLRCSPRSGDLSVYWYQQSLDQGLQFLIQYYNGEERAKGNILERFSAQQFPDLHSELNLSSLELGDSALYFCASSVGASGGRDTQYFGPGTRLTVL.

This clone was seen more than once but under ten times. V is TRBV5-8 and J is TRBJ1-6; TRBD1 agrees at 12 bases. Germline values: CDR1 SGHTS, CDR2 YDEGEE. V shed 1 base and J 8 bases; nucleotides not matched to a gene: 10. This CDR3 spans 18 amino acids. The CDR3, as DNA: TGTGCCAGCAGCTTGACCGGGACAGGGGGCTGGTTGTATTCACCCCTCCACTTT. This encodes CASSLTGTGGWLYSPLHF.